Following are 17 T cell receptor beta chains from one sample sequenced in a study of cytomegalovirus exposure and HLA in healthy donors. TCRdb's table, derived via immunoSEQ multiplex PCR, lists solely in-frame clones and lacks some. In the table there are tens of thousands of clones, about 93% of which are singletons. The material sequenced was PBMCs. The receptors shown here come from a man aged 18 to 30 in good health and CMV-seronegative.

The V call is TRBV19, the J call TRBJ2-7; the match to TRBD1 covers 9 bases. The CDR3 is 15 residues long. CDR1 and CDR2 from the germline V gene are LNHDA and SQIVND (reference sequence). The ends lost 5 bases at V and 3 bases at J; junction bases unmatched: 8. This CDR3 reads CASSGPGQGIYEQYF. CDR3 nucleotides: TGTGCCAGTAGTGGTCCGGGACAGGGAATCTACGAGCAGTACTTC.

CDR3 sequence reads: CASSERKPGQGNSPLHF. The CDR3, as DNA: TGTGCCAGCAGCGAACGCAAACCGGGACAGGGAAATTCACCCCTCCACTTT. The V call is TRBV6-1, the J call TRBJ1-6, with TRBD1 matching over 9 bases. The length of the CDR3 is 17 residues. Losses at the gene ends were 6 bases for V and 7 bases for J; bases not matched to a gene: 13. The germline gives CDR1 MNHNS, CDR2 SASEGT.

This chain links TRBV27 with TRBJ2-1; possible D gene TRBD2, 7 bases. The ends were cut back, 5 bases at V and 9 bases at J, with 14 bases in the middle. Germline-derived CDR1 and CDR2 are MNHEY and SMNVEV (reference sequence). The CDR3 has 13 amino acids. CDR3 sequence reads: CASSPQRGGEQFF. The CDR3 DNA is TGTGCCAGCAGTCCTCAGAGGGGGGGTGAGCAGTTCTTC.

This clone was detected a few times. The gene calls are TRBV6-5 and TRBJ2-2, with 7 bases identical to TRBD1. The CDR3 totals 15 residues. CDR1 is MNHEY, CDR2 SVGAGI, per germline. V trimming: 3 bases; J trimming: 2 bases; junction bases outside the gene matches: 3. The CDR3 loop is CASSYGTDNTGELFF. The CDR3 nucleotides are TGTGCCAGCAGTTATGGGACAGATAACACCGGGGAGCTGTTTTTT.

J is TRBJ1-1 and V is TRBV5-1; D remains ambiguous. V lost 5 bases and J 0 bases, leaving 11 bases between the germline ends. Per germline, CDR1 SGHRS and CDR2 YFSETQ. CDR3 length: 14 residues. The CDR3: CASRSGGMNTEAFF. The CDR3 bases are TGCGCCAGCAGGTCCGGAGGGATGAACACTGAAGCTTTCTTT.

CDR3 loop: CAGTGSGANVLTF. In DNA form, the CDR3 reads TGTGCCGGAACAGGGTCTGGGGCCAACGTCCTGACTTTC. V gene TRBV30 combines with J gene TRBJ2-6; possibly TRBD1 for D (6 bases). V was trimmed by 8 bases and J by 1 base, leaving 9 bases between them. The germline V gene encodes CDR1 GTSNPN and CDR2 SVGIG (reference sequence). This CDR3 contains 13 residues.

The J gene is TRBJ2-7, the V gene TRBV23-1; a weak D match, TRBD2 (6 bases). TRBV23-1 is an ORF for which the function is uncertain. Trimming shortened V by 4 bases and J by 2 bases, and 21 bases separated the two germline ends. The CDR3 runs to 17 residues. The DNA of the CDR3 is TGCGCCAGCAGTCCCCCCTTTGGGGGGAAGGGTACCTACGAGCAGTACTTC. Encoded protein: CASSPPFGGKGTYEQYF.

V usage is TRBV5-6 and J usage is TRBJ1-4; 9 nucleotides match TRBD1. After removal of 1 base from V and 4 bases from J, the junction contained 2 bases not matched to a gene. The CDR3 runs to 15 residues. Germline assignment: CDR1 SGHDT and CDR2 YYEEEE. CDR3 DNA: TGTGCCAGCAGCTTGTTGGGACAGGGTAATGAAAAACTGTTTTTT. The encoded protein is CASSLLGQGNEKLFF.

This rearrangement joins TRBV11-3 to TRBJ2-2, with 12 bases that match TRBD2. J was trimmed by 8 bases and V by 5 bases; bases with no gene match: 0. CDR1 and CDR2 (germline): SGHNT, YENEEA. This CDR3 region has 13 residues. CDR3 nucleotide sequence: TGTGCCAGCAGCGGACTAGCGGGGGGGGAGCTGTTTTTT. Its translation: CASSGLAGGELFF.

The V call is TRBV7-3, the J call TRBJ2-7, with unresolved D. V lost 5 bases and J 3 bases, leaving 11 bases between the germline ends. This CDR3 region has 13 residues. CDR1 is SGHTA, CDR2 FQGTGA, per germline. The CDR3 is CASSQAQNYEQYF. The CDR3 DNA sequence: TGTGCCAGCAGCCAGGCTCAAAACTACGAGCAGTACTTC. Combining the CDR3 with reference TRBV7-3 and TRBJ2-7 gives the whole variable domain GAGVSQTPSNKVTEKGKYVELRCDPISGHTALYWYRQSLGQGPEFLIYFQGTGAADDSGLPNDRFFAVRPEGSVSTLKIQRTERGDSAVYLCASSQAQNYEQYFGPGTRLTVT.

The rearrangement uses TRBV7-2 and TRBJ1-5; tentative D call: TRBD1 (6 bases). Germline V gene sequence: CDR1 SGHTA, CDR2 FQGNSA. V was pared by 5 bases and J by 2 bases, with 7 bases between. There are 13 residues in the CDR3. The CDR3 loop reads CASSRQGNQPQHF. Written as DNA, the CDR3 is TGTGCCAGCAGCCGACAGGGCAATCAGCCCCAGCATTTT.

The chain carries TRBV28 and TRBJ1-1, with unresolved D. Trimming pared 6 bases from V and 0 bases from J, leaving 11 bases between. Germline-derived CDR1 and CDR2 are MDHEN and SYDVKM. The CDR3 is made up of 14 amino acids. The CDR3 is CASRPPTLNTEAFF. CDR3 sequence (DNA): TGTGCCAGCAGACCTCCGACATTGAACACTGAAGCTTTCTTT.

The genes are TRBV6-1 and TRBJ1-1, with 7 nucleotides matching TRBD1. V was pared by 7 bases and J by 5 bases, with 10 bases of the junction left unmatched. The CDR3 runs to 14 residues. CDR1 MNHNS and CDR2 SASEGT come from the germline V gene. CDR3 protein: CASTELQGKTEAFF. CDR3 bases: TGTGCCAGCACAGAGCTACAGGGGAAGACTGAAGCTTTCTTT.

This sequence joins TRBV7-9 and TRBJ1-2; D is undetermined. Deletions cut 1 base from V and 3 bases from J, with 6 bases between. The CDR3 is 13 amino acids. Germline V lookup: CDR1 SEHNR, CDR2 FQNEAQ (reference sequence). This CDR3 is CASSLERDYGYTF. DNA for the CDR3: TGTGCCAGCAGCTTAGAGAGGGACTATGGCTACACCTTC.

The chain is built from TRBV27 and TRBJ2-7; 13 bases line up with TRBD2. The germline V gene has CDR1 MNHEY and CDR2 SMNVEV (reference sequence). This CDR3 has 14 residues. V gave up 5 bases and J gave up 6 bases; unmatched junction bases: 4. In DNA, the CDR3 is TGTGCCAGCAGTCTACTAGCGGGAGGGCGCGAGCAGTACTTC. Translating gives CASSLLAGGREQYF.

The chain is built from TRBV11-2 and TRBJ1-2; D is uncertain. Per the germline V gene, CDR1 is SGHAT and CDR2 is FQNNGV. This CDR3 is 14 amino acids long. Between the trimmed V and J ends, which lost 7 bases and 5 bases, there was a span of 17 bases. CDR3 region: CASTLVFPGYGYTF. CDR3 nucleotides: TGTGCCAGCACCTTGGTCTTCCCCGGGTATGGCTACACCTTC.

This clone was recorded once. The V gene is TRBV5-1, the J gene TRBJ1-1; D is unclear. V lost 0 bases and J 0 bases, leaving 9 bases between the germline ends. The germline gives CDR1 SGHRS, CDR2 YFSETQ. This CDR3 is built from 15 residues. The CDR3 coding sequence is TGCGCCAGCAGCTTGGTCAGGTTTATGAACACTGAAGCTTTCTTT. Residues: CASSLVRFMNTEAFF. Looking up the rest from reference TRBV5-1 and TRBJ1-1 gives the full variable domain: KAGVTQTPRYLIKTRGQQVTLSCSPISGHRSVSWYQQTPGQGLQFLFEYFSETQRNKGNFPGRFSGRQFSNSRSEMNVSTLELGDSALYLCASSLVRFMNTEAFFGQGTRLTVV.